One T cell receptor beta chain is described in this entry. These data come from a study of blood T cell repertoires in COVID-19. Background on the study: The United States, Italy and Spain supplied acute and convalescent COVID-19 samples. T cells, B-cell-depleted T cells, or PBMCs supplied cDNA or gDNA.

Profiling relied on immunoSEQ multiplex PCR, and the TCRdb table lists in-frame clones only, not all of them. This table has about 210,000 clones, roughly 88% appearing once. The V gene lost 2 bases and the J gene lost 10 bases, with 15 bases spanning the gap. The CDR3 spans 15 residues. Germline assignment: CDR1 MNHEY and CDR2 SVGAGI. J is TRBJ1-6 and V is TRBV6-5; TRBD1 is a possible D gene (5 bases). The origin of this receptor is a man aged 18-30 years with active or convalescent COVID-19. The sequenced material came from peripheral blood. The CDR3 DNA is TGTGCCAGCAGTTACGGCAGCGCGGGGGGGTCACCCCTCCACTTT. Protein product: CASSYGSAGGSPLHF.